The present entry profiles one T cell receptor (beta chain) with its context. Antigen: not known. The data originate from a study of cytomegalovirus exposure and HLA in healthy donors. Findings of the study overall: In a later analysis, CMV-associated beta chains were mostly HLA-associated, it appeared. Donor immune exposure was known only as CMV serostatus. Several V segments, TRBV6-2 and TRBV6-3 among them, could not be told apart and were dropped. A later analysis reportedly found fewer N-insertions in an Asian-associated ancestry cluster than the approximately 730-donor mean.

PCR employed 60 Vbeta and 13 Jbeta primers. TCRdb's copy holds only in-frame clones and misses some; the assay was immunoSEQ multiplex PCR. The sample data list approximately 50,000 clones. The CDR3 runs to 14 residues. From germline, CDR1 is GTSNPN and CDR2 SVGIG (reference sequence). The germline V and J ends were trimmed by 5 bases and 0 bases, with 14 bases remaining between them. The sequence was obtained from a male donor in good health and CMV-seronegative. The sample was PBMCs. This chain joins TRBV30 and TRBJ2-7; TRBD1 might be the D (6 bases). The CDR3 DNA sequence: TGTGCCTGGTCCCGGGACACCCACTCCTACGAGCAGTACTTC. Its protein product is CAWSRDTHSYEQYF.